The 12 T cell receptor beta chains below were found in one sample sequenced in a study of T cells after yellow fever vaccination. TCRdb processed the 5' RACE reads anew with MiXCR; each CDR3 protein has one entry. The table records around 70,000 distinct CDR3 sequences, roughly 6.9% of them present only once. The specimen was CD8+ T cells sorted from PBMCs, collected around 5 days after the first yellow fever vaccination. All receptors come from a man aged 18 to 29 who received the YFV17D yellow fever vaccine.

The J gene is TRBJ2-1, the V gene TRBV12-3 or TRBV12-4; TRBD1 matches at 7 bases. J gave up 2 bases and V 6 bases, and 7 bases lay outside the gene matches. This CDR3 contains 15 residues. The CDR3 is CASSPQGTAYNEQFF. The CDR3 bases are TGTGCCAGCAGCCCTCAGGGGACAGCCTACAATGAGCAGTTCTTC.

In this sample, this clonotype turned up a few times. The rearrangement joins TRBV4-2 to TRBJ2-5; possibly TRBD1 or TRBD2 for D (6 bases each). Between the trimmed V and J ends, which lost 0 bases and 5 bases, there was a span of 13 bases. CDR1 is LGHNA and CDR2 is YNFKEQ in the germline V gene. CDR3 length: 15 amino acids. CDR3 nucleotide sequence: TGTGCCAGCAGCCAAGAAACGGGGGCCTGGGAGACCCAGTACTTC. Its translation: CASSQETGAWETQYF.

The chain recombines TRBV5-1 with TRBJ2-3; 8 bases are shared with TRBD1. J gave up 1 base and V 7 bases, and 5 bases lay outside the gene matches. The CDR3 covers 14 residues. The germline CDR1 and CDR2 sequences are SGHRS and YFSETQ. The CDR3 here is CASGTGQGTDTQYF. As DNA, the CDR3 is TGCGCCAGCGGGACGGGACAGGGCACAGATACGCAGTATTTT.

This clonotype was counted ten times or more. The chain joins TRBV4-1 to TRBJ2-5, with a possible D match to TRBD1 (6 bases). The CDR3 totals 15 residues. Trimming stripped 6 bases from V and 2 bases from J, with 16 bases between. Germline V gene sequence: CDR1 MGHRA, CDR2 YSYEKL. CDR3 region: CASSPTGPPQETQYF. In DNA, the CDR3 is TGCGCCAGCAGTCCCACAGGGCCGCCACAAGAGACCCAGTACTTC.

This clonotype was recorded at least ten times. The chain couples TRBV9 to TRBJ2-7, with TRBD1 as a possible D gene (6 bases). Germline lookup yields CDR1 SGDLS and CDR2 YYNGEE. The CDR3 totals 16 residues. V was clipped by 0 bases and J by 2 bases, with 15 bases between them. For the CDR3, the DNA is TGTGCCAGCAGCGTAGAGGACAGAGAACTACCCTACGAGCAGTACTTC. The encoded protein is CASSVEDRELPYEQYF.

The chain carries TRBV6-2 or TRBV6-3 and TRBJ2-1, with TRBD1 identical over 8 bases. The CDR3 totals 15 residues. Germline V gene data show CDR1 as MNHEY and CDR2 as SVGEGT. V gave up 5 bases and J gave up 2 bases; unmatched junction bases: 5. CDR3 bases: TGTGCCAGCAGTCCAGGACAGGGCACCTACAATGAGCAGTTCTTC. Translating it yields CASSPGQGTYNEQFF.

This clonotype was detected ten times or more. The chain recombines TRBV4-2 with TRBJ2-5; D possibly uses TRBD1 or TRBD2 (5 bases each). Trimming shortened V by 6 bases and J by 4 bases, and 12 bases separated the two germline ends. The CDR3 sequence is 13 residues long. The germline V gene encodes CDR1 LGHNA and CDR2 YNFKEQ. CDR3 protein: CASSPGAPETQYF. The CDR3 DNA follows: TGTGCCAGCAGTCCCGGGGCCCCAGAGACCCAGTACTTC.

The chain couples TRBV11-2 to TRBJ2-6, with 10 bases aligning to TRBD1. The CDR3 extends over 18 amino acids. V shed 8 bases, J shed 0 bases, and the junction held 10 bases outside the gene matches. Per the germline V gene, CDR1 is SGHAT and CDR2 is FQNNGV. The CDR3 loop reads CASALGDRGLSGANVLTF. The DNA of the CDR3 is TGTGCCAGCGCTTTGGGGGACAGGGGCCTCTCTGGGGCCAACGTCCTGACTTTC.

This clonotype was counted many times. The chain uses TRBV20-1 and TRBJ2-3; TRBD1 agrees at 7 bases. J lost 4 bases, V lost 4 bases, and 5 bases had no gene match. The V gene's germline CDR1 is DFQATT and CDR2 SNEGSKA (reference sequence). The CDR3 loop spans 13 amino acids. The DNA for the CDR3 is TGCAGTGCTAACCTCGACAGGGCAGATACGCAGTATTTT. Its protein product is CSANLDRADTQYF.

This clonotype was seen ten or more times. The genes are TRBV18 and TRBJ1-1, with TRBD1 identical over 10 bases. Germline V gives CDR1 KGHSH, CDR2 LQKENI. CDR3 length equals 17 residues. The J segment lost 3 bases and the V segment lost 3 bases, leaving 10 bases of the junction unmatched. This CDR3 reads CASSPSFGQGVYTEAFF. Here the CDR3 DNA reads TGTGCCAGCTCACCCAGCTTCGGACAGGGGGTTTACACTGAAGCTTTCTTT.

J is TRBJ1-1 and V is TRBV9; D is ambiguous. CDR3 size: 14 residues. Germline-derived CDR1 and CDR2 are SGDLS and YYNGEE. V was cut by 5 bases and J by 0 bases, with 11 bases left in between. CDR3 bases: TGTGCCAGCAGGAGGTCCGCGATGAACACTGAAGCTTTCTTT. This encodes CASRRSAMNTEAFF. The full variable domain, rest sourced from reference TRBV9 and TRBJ1-1, is DSGVTQTPKHLITATGQRVTLRCSPRSGDLSVYWYQQSLDQGLQFLIQYYNGEERAKGNILERFSAQQFPDLHSELNLSSLELGDSALYFCASRRSAMNTEAFFGQGTRLTVV.

This clonotype was seen repeatedly, ten times or more. The rearrangement uses TRBV27 and TRBJ1-2; D is unclear. This CDR3 contains 13 residues. Germline loops: CDR1 MNHEY, CDR2 SMNVEV (reference sequence). The V end lost 2 bases, the J end lost 7 bases, and 11 bases lay between the germline ends. CDR3: CASSLPGGLGYTF. CDR3 nucleotides: TGTGCCAGCAGTTTACCGGGAGGGCTTGGCTACACCTTC.